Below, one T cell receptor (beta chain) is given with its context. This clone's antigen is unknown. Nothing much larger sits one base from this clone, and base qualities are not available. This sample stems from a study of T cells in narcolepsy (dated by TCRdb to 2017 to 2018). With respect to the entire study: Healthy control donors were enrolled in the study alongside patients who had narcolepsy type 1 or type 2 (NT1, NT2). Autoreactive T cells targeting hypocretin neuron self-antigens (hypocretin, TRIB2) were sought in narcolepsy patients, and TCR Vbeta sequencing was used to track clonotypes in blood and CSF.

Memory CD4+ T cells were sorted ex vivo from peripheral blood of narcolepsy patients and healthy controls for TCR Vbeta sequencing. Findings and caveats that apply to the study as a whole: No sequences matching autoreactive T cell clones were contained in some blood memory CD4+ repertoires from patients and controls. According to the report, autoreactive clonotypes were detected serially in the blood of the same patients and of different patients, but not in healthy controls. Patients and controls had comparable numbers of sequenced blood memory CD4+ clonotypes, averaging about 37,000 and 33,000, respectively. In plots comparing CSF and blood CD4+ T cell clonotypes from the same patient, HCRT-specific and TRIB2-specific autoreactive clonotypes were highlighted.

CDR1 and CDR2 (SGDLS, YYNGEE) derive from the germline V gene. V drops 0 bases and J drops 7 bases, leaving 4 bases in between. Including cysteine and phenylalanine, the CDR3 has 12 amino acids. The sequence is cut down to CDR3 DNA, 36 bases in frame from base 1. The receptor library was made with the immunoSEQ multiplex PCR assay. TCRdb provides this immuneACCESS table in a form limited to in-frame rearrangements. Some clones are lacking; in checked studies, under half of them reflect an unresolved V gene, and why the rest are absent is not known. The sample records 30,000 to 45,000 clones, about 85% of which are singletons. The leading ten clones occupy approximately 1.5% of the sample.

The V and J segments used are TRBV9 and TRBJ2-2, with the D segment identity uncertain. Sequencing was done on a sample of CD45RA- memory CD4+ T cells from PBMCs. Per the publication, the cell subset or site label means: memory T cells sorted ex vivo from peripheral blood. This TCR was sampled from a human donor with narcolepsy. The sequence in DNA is TGTGCCAGCAGCGTAGCTTTCGGGGAGCTGTTTTTT. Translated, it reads CASSVAFGELFF.